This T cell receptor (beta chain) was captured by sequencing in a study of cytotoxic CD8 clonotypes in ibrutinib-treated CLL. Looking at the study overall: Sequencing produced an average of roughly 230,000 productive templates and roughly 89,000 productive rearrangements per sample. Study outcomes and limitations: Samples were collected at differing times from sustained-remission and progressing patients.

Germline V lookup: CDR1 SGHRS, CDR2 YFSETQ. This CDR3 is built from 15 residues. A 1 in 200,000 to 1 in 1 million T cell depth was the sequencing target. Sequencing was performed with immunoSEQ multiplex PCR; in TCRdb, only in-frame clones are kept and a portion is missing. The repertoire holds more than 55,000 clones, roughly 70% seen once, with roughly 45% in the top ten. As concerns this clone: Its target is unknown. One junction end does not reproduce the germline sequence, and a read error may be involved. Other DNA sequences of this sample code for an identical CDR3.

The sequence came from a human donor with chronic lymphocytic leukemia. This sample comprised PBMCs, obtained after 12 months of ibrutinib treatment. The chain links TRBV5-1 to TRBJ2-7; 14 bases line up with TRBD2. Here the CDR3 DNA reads TGCGCTAGCAGCAGGGGACTAGCGGGAGCCTACGAGCAGTACTTC. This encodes CASSRGLAGAYEQYF.